Following are 27 T cell receptor beta chains from one sample sequenced in a study of CD8 T cells in Susac syndrome (dated by TCRdb to the late 2010s). Receptor libraries were prepared by the immunoSEQ multiplex PCR assay. RNA was extracted with the RNeasy kit and about 0.45 to 1 ug was reverse transcribed using random hexamers. TCRdb itself trimmed the public reads at Q25 with fastp, ran MiXCR and retained productive beta chains. Records with the same CDR3 protein are collapsed into one entry carrying the most frequent genes and DNA. This sample lists some 300,000 distinct CDR3 sequences; around 91% were detected once. Approximately 0.18% of the sample is held by the ten biggest clonotypes. The sample comprised CD8+ T cells from PBMCs. Source of these receptors: a human donor with multiple sclerosis.

The chain joins TRBV7-9 to TRBJ1-1; 8 bases agree with TRBD1. Germline V gives CDR1 SEHNR, CDR2 FQNEAQ (reference sequence). The CDR3 is 15 residues long. Trimming cost V 5 bases and J 0 bases; bases outside gene matches: 5. The CDR3 bases are TGTGCCAGCAGCCCTTGGACAGGGATGAACACTGAAGCTTTCTTT. Translation gives CASSPWTGMNTEAFF.

V and J are TRBV28 and TRBJ2-1; 7 positions match TRBD2. J was trimmed by 2 bases and V by 5 bases; bases with no gene match: 3. Germline V gene sequence: CDR1 MDHEN, CDR2 SYDVKM. This CDR3 has 14 residues. The CDR3 DNA reads TGTGCCAGCAGTCCTAGCGGAGCCTACAATGAGCAGTTCTTC. It encodes CASSPSGAYNEQFF.

The chain joins TRBV10-3 to TRBJ1-1; maybe TRBD1 (5 bases). Germline values: CDR1 ENHRY, CDR2 SYGVKD. V shed 3 bases and J shed 8 bases, with 13 bases lying between them. The CDR3 totals 13 residues. The CDR3, as DNA: TGTGCCATCAGTGATGTGGGGGAGGAGGAAGCTTTCTTT. Amino acids: CAISDVGEEEAFF.

The chain joins TRBV6-5 to TRBJ2-5; D is unresolved. V was cut by 6 bases and J by 7 bases, with 15 bases left in between. Germline CDR1 MNHEY, CDR2 SVGAGI. The CDR3 runs to 13 residues. Here the CDR3 reads CASSRALVGTQYF. The CDR3 coding sequence is TGTGCCAGCAGCCGTGCCCTGGTGGGGACCCAGTACTTC.

This clonotype was seen a few times. J is TRBJ1-5 and V is TRBV6-1; no reliable D call. This CDR3 contains 16 residues. The ends were cut back, 2 bases at V and 0 bases at J, with 11 bases in the middle. Germline assignment: CDR1 MNHNS and CDR2 SASEGT. In nucleotides, the CDR3 is TGTGCCAGCAGTGAAAGCATTGGGGATAGCAATCAGCCCCAGCATTTT. Residues: CASSESIGDSNQPQHF.

The chain uses TRBV19 and TRBJ1-1; no clear D gene. Per the germline V gene, CDR1 is LNHDA and CDR2 is SQIVND (reference sequence). The ends were cut back, 3 bases at V and 3 bases at J, with 17 bases in the middle. The length of the CDR3 is 16 residues. CDR3 coding DNA: TGTGCCAGTAGTATCAGGTACCCCCAATGGGACACTGAAGCTTTCTTT. Encoded protein: CASSIRYPQWDTEAFF.

The chain is built from TRBV11-2 and TRBJ2-7; no clear D gene. CDR1 and CDR2 from the germline V gene are SGHAT and FQNNGV. This CDR3 comprises 15 residues. V was pared by 0 bases and J by 1 base, with 10 bases between. The CDR3 bases are TGTGCCAGCAGCTTAGAGTATGGCAGTTCCTACGAGCAGTACTTC. This codes for CASSLEYGSSYEQYF.

The V call is TRBV29-1, the J call TRBJ2-7; D uncertain. Germline CDR1 is SQVTM and CDR2 is ANQGSEA. The CDR3 has 13 amino acids. The V end was cut by 5 bases, the J end by 4 bases, with 15 bases between. In DNA form, the CDR3 reads TGCAGCGTTATGCAGGACCTCGCTTACGAGCAGTACTTC. This sequence encodes CSVMQDLAYEQYF.

This clonotype was seen once. The chain links TRBV12-3 or TRBV12-4 to TRBJ2-1, with D tentatively TRBD1 or TRBD2 (5 bases each). The V end lost 5 bases, the J end lost 4 bases, and 21 bases lay between the germline ends. The CDR3 has 17 amino acids. CDR3 in amino acids: CASSPVGSGTRYNEQFF. CDR3 in DNA: TGTGCCAGCAGTCCAGTTGGATCCGGGACCAGATACAATGAGCAGTTCTTC.

The gene calls are TRBV30 and TRBJ2-1, with 11 bases identical to TRBD2. V shed 2 bases and J 9 bases; nucleotides not matched to a gene: 6. The CDR3 covers 14 residues. Germline V lookup: CDR1 GTSNPN, CDR2 SVGIG (reference sequence). The CDR3 sequence is CAWSRSGRGGEQFF. The DNA of the CDR3 is TGTGCCTGGAGTCGTAGCGGGAGGGGAGGTGAGCAGTTCTTC.

The chain joins TRBV15 to TRBJ2-7, with 7 nucleotides matching TRBD1. V shed 0 bases, J shed 0 bases, and the junction held 2 bases outside the gene matches. The CDR3 loop spans 15 amino acids. Germline V CDR1 and CDR2: LNHNV, YYDKDF (reference sequence). Written as DNA, the CDR3 is TGTGCCACCAGCAGAGATTCAGGGGGCTCCTACGAGCAGTACTTC. It specifies CATSRDSGGSYEQYF.

The chain is built from TRBV7-3 and TRBJ2-1; unclear D gene. This CDR3 region has 14 residues. Germline V gene lookup returns CDR1 SGHTA and CDR2 FQGTGA. The ends were cut back, 5 bases at V and 0 bases at J, with 8 bases in the middle. This CDR3 reads CASSPAHSYNEQFF. The DNA of the CDR3 is TGTGCCAGCAGCCCTGCCCACTCCTACAATGAGCAGTTCTTC.

The chain employs TRBV6-1 and TRBJ2-7; a weak D match, TRBD1 (6 bases). V was trimmed by 6 bases and J by 3 bases, leaving 24 bases between them. The CDR3 loop spans 17 amino acids. CDR1 is MNHNS, CDR2 SASEGT, per germline. The CDR3 protein is CASRSTLKQGWDYEQYF. The CDR3 nucleotides are TGTGCCAGCAGATCGACACTCAAACAGGGTTGGGACTACGAGCAGTACTTC.

Details on this clonotype: One end of the junction is discordant with germline, which a read error may explain. The chain is built from TRBV7-7 and TRBJ2-3; 7 bases line up with TRBD2. The CDR3 runs to 16 residues. Germline-derived CDR1 and CDR2 are SSHAT and FNYEAQ (reference sequence). CDR3: CASSFGSGEVGDTQYF. The CDR3 DNA is TGTGCTAGCAGCTTTGGGAGCGGGGAGGTCGGAGATACGCAGTATTTT. Full variable domain (outside the CDR3, taken from reference TRBV7-7 and TRBJ2-3): GAGVSQSPRYKVTKRGQDVTLRCDPISSHATLYWYQQALGQGPEFLTYFNYEAQPDKSGLPSDRFSAERPEGSISTLTIQRTEQRDSAMYRCASSFGSGEVGDTQYFGPGTRLTVL.

The V call is TRBV2, the J call TRBJ2-1; D call uncertain. V lost 8 bases, J lost 4 bases, and 12 bases lay in between. Germline lookup yields CDR1 SNHLY and CDR2 FYNNEI. The CDR3 spans 13 residues. The CDR3 reads CASVEPNYNEQFF. For the CDR3, the DNA is TGTGCCAGCGTAGAACCAAATTACAATGAGCAGTTCTTC.

The chain joins TRBV4-3 to TRBJ1-1; D is uncertain. V dropped 0 bases and J dropped 0 bases, with 5 bases sitting between them. Germline lookup yields CDR1 LGHNA and CDR2 YSLEER. The CDR3 covers 14 residues. In nucleotides, the CDR3 is TGCGCCAGCAGCCAAGATAGGGTGAACACTGAAGCTTTCTTT. It is translated as CASSQDRVNTEAFF.

J is TRBJ2-1 and V is TRBV10-3; D remains unclear. V was pared by 10 bases and J by 5 bases, with 9 bases between. The CDR3 is made up of 11 amino acids. Germline CDR1 reads ENHRY; CDR2 reads SYGVKD. The CDR3 sequence is CATQWNNEQFF. Here the CDR3 DNA reads TGTGCCACCCAGTGGAACAATGAGCAGTTCTTC.

J is TRBJ1-3 and V is TRBV29-1, with a possible D match to TRBD1 (5 bases). CDR3 size: 12 residues. CDR1 is SQVTM and CDR2 is ANQGSEA in the germline V gene. V gave up 4 bases and J gave up 2 bases, with 6 bases separating them. CDR3 in DNA: TGCAGCGTTGTAGGGGCTGGAAACACCATATATTTT. Residues: CSVVGAGNTIYF. Full variable domain (rest looked up from reference TRBV29-1 and TRBJ1-3): SAVISQKPSRDICQRGTSLTIQCQVDSQVTMMFWYRQQPGQSLTLIATANQGSEATYESGFVIDKFPISRPNLTFSTLTVSNMSPEDSSIYLCSVVGAGNTIYFGEGSWLTVV.

The CDR3 loop is CASSFQAEAETQYF. CDR3 nucleotide sequence: TGTGCCAGCAGCTTCCAGGCGGAAGCGGAGACCCAGTACTTC. The chain employs TRBV7-9 and TRBJ2-5; D not certain. The V end was cut by 3 bases, the J end by 5 bases, with 13 bases between. This CDR3 spans 14 amino acids. The germline CDR1 and CDR2 sequences are SEHNR and FQNEAQ (reference sequence).

As DNA, the CDR3 is TGTGCCAGCAGGCCGGGAGGGGCCGGGTACGAGCAGTACTTC. The encoded protein is CASRPGGAGYEQYF. The chain is built from TRBV7-9 and TRBJ2-7, with 8 bases matching TRBD2. The CDR3 length is 14 residues. Looked up from germline, CDR1 is SEHNR and CDR2 is FQNEAQ (reference sequence). V shed 6 bases, J shed 4 bases, and the junction held 8 bases outside the gene matches.

This clonotype was picked up one time. The V call is TRBV10-3, the J call TRBJ2-2; either TRBD1 or TRBD2 may supply D (5 bases each). This CDR3 region has 15 residues. From germline, CDR1 is ENHRY and CDR2 SYGVKD. V lost 4 bases and J lost 2, with 11 bases in between. The CDR3: CAISGGETNTGELFF. CDR3 bases: TGTGCCATCAGTGGAGGGGAGACAAACACCGGGGAGCTGTTTTTT.

This clonotype came up once. J is TRBJ2-1 and V is TRBV27; a possible D gene is TRBD2 (6 bases). V dropped 9 bases and J dropped 9 bases, with 18 bases sitting between them. This CDR3 has 13 residues. Germline CDR1 is MNHEY and CDR2 is SMNVEV (reference sequence). CDR3 in DNA: TGTGCCAGTCACCGGGCCCGGCGGGGTGAGCAGTTCTTC. Residues: CASHRARRGEQFF.

V is TRBV19 and J is TRBJ1-2; perhaps TRBD1 as D (6 bases). The CDR3 contains 13 residues. V lost 7 bases, J lost 5 bases, and 14 bases lay in between. Germline V lookup: CDR1 LNHDA, CDR2 SQIVND (reference sequence). The CDR3 here is CASTPTGTYGYTF. DNA of the CDR3: TGTGCCAGTACCCCGACAGGAACGTATGGCTACACCTTC.

The chain is built from TRBV14 and TRBJ2-3; no definite D call. Germline assignment: CDR1 SGHDN and CDR2 FVKESK. This CDR3 contains 16 residues. V lost 1 base and J 4 bases, leaving 15 bases between the germline ends. This CDR3 reads CASSQVLAFSPDTQYF. The CDR3 nucleotides read TGTGCCAGCAGCCAAGTGCTGGCGTTCTCCCCAGATACGCAGTATTTT.

The chain is built from TRBV14 and TRBJ2-2; perhaps D is TRBD1 or TRBD2 (5 bases each). Germline V gene sequence: CDR1 SGHDN, CDR2 FVKESK. This CDR3 comprises 14 residues. Between the trimmed V and J ends, which lost 5 bases and 3 bases, there was a span of 10 bases. CDR3 coding DNA: TGTGCCAGCAGCTCCGGGACCGACACCGGGGAGCTGTTTTTT. Encoded protein: CASSSGTDTGELFF.

The chain is built from TRBV10-3 and TRBJ2-1; TRBD2 matches at 11 bases. V trimming: 2 bases; J trimming: 5 bases; junction bases outside the gene matches: 2. This CDR3 comprises 15 residues. Looked up from germline, CDR1 is ENHRY and CDR2 is SYGVKD. CDR3 nucleotides: TGTGCCATCAGTGAGACTAGCGGGGGAGACAATGAGCAGTTCTTC. Translation gives CAISETSGGDNEQFF.

This chain joins TRBV27 and TRBJ2-7; D might be TRBD2 (5 bases). V gave up 3 bases and J gave up 2 bases, with 11 bases separating them. This CDR3 contains 14 residues. Looked up from germline, CDR1 is MNHEY and CDR2 is SMNVEV (reference sequence). CDR3 amino acids: CASSFLSATYEQYF. The CDR3 DNA is TGTGCCAGCAGTTTTCTTAGCGCTACCTACGAGCAGTACTTC.